This T cell receptor beta chain is from a study of cytomegalovirus exposure and HLA in healthy donors. Study-wide results and caveats: Reported results showed that the classifier diagnosed cytomegalovirus status with high specificity and sensitivity. Later analysis suggested links between common viral pathogens and several top significant clusters. It was 164 TCR beta chains that were listed as cytomegalovirus-associated.

Trimming shortened V by 4 bases and J by 0 bases, and 14 bases separated the two germline ends. Germline CDR1 and CDR2: SGHDT and YYEEEE. There are 16 residues in the CDR3. PCR primers comprised 60 Vbeta and 13 Jbeta primers. Produced via immunoSEQ multiplex PCR; TCRdb's table is partial and in-frame only. The table records about 140,000 clones, over 60% of them present only once. This clone showed up just a few times. The target antigen is unknown. This TCR derives from a man aged 40-49 years in good health and CMV-seronegative. V usage is TRBV5-6 and J usage is TRBJ2-1; D not certain. The sequencing sample was made of PBMCs. The CDR3 DNA is TGTGCCAGCAGCACGCTCCAGGTTAGCTCCTACAATGAGCAGTTCTTC. This encodes CASSTLQVSSYNEQFF.